The next 24 T cell receptor beta chains were all read from a single sample in a study of blood T cell repertoires in COVID-19. This table comes from immunoSEQ multiplex PCR, and its TCRdb copy is limited to in-frame clones, with some not included. Of some 85,000 clones in the sample, nearly 80% were seen once. The sequenced material came from peripheral blood. All receptors come from a man aged 65 to 85 with COVID-19, enrolled during active disease.

The chain carries TRBV5-6 and TRBJ2-2; 11 bases line up with TRBD2. Unmatched junction bases numbered 5, after V lost 2 bases and J lost 5 bases. Germline CDR1 and CDR2: SGHDT and YYEEEE. This CDR3 comprises 16 residues. CDR3 bases: TGTGCCAGCAGCTTTCCGGGACTAGCGGAGACCGGGGAGCTGTTTTTT. It specifies CASSFPGLAETGELFF. The full variable domain, in which reference TRBV5-6 and TRBJ2-2 provide the parts outside the CDR3, is DAGVTQSPTHLIKTRGQQVTLRCSPKSGHDTVSWYQQALGQGPQFIFQYYEEEERQRGNFPDRFSGHQFPNYSSELNVNALLLGDSALYLCASSFPGLAETGELFFGEGSRLTVL.

The chain uses TRBV6-2 or TRBV6-3 and TRBJ2-5; tentatively, D is TRBD2 (6 bases). Trimming pared 6 bases from V and 5 bases from J, leaving 16 bases between. The germline V gene encodes CDR1 MNHEY and CDR2 SVGEGT. The CDR3 covers 14 residues. This CDR3 is CASSTGGGMETQYF. The CDR3 bases are TGTGCCAGCAGCACCGGCGGCGGGATGGAGACCCAGTACTTC.

This clone has more than one count but fewer than ten. The rearrangement uses TRBV4-2 and TRBJ1-5, with 7 bases that match TRBD1. This CDR3 has 17 amino acids. V shed 1 base and J 0 bases; nucleotides not matched to a gene: 6. Germline CDR1 is LGHNA and CDR2 is YNFKEQ. The chain's CDR3 is CASSQVPGGYSNQPQHF. The CDR3 DNA is TGTGCCAGCAGCCAAGTCCCAGGGGGGTATAGCAATCAGCCCCAGCATTTT.

This clone has just one count. The V and J genes are TRBV5-1 and TRBJ2-3, with TRBD2 identical over 10 bases. The CDR3 is made up of 15 amino acids. Germline values: CDR1 SGHRS, CDR2 YFSETQ. V lost 4 bases to trimming and J lost 2 bases; unmatched junction nucleotides: 4. The CDR3 here is CASSRTSGSTDTQYF. Written as DNA, the CDR3 is TGCGCCAGCAGCCGGACTAGCGGATCCACAGATACGCAGTATTTT.

The rearrangement joins TRBV3-1 (or the pseudogene TRBV3-2) to TRBJ2-7; D is unresolved. V was shortened by 1 base and J by 7 bases, with 11 bases between the two germline ends. Germline V gene data show CDR1 as LGHDT and CDR2 as YNNKEL (reference sequence). The CDR3 is 13 residues long. In DNA form, the CDR3 reads TGTGCCAGCAGCCAAGGAGGAGCCACTGAGCAGTACTTC. It is translated as CASSQGGATEQYF.

V gene TRBV7-8 combines with J gene TRBJ2-2; possible D gene TRBD2, 6 bases. Trimming took 3 bases from V and 1 from J, leaving 9 bases between them. This CDR3 region has 15 residues. Germline loops: CDR1 SGHVS, CDR2 FQNEAQ. CDR3 nucleotides: TGTGCCAGCAGCTTTAGCGGTCAGAACACCGGGGAGCTGTTTTTT. It yields the protein CASSFSGQNTGELFF.

The chain has TRBV14 and TRBJ1-2; no firm D call. The CDR3 loop spans 14 amino acids. Trimming took off 4 bases at V and 5 bases at J, with 14 bases between the two ends. Germline V lookup: CDR1 SGHDN, CDR2 FVKESK. CDR3 nucleotides: TGTGCCAGCAGCCCATCGCGGCTGACTTATGGCTACACCTTC. Residues: CASSPSRLTYGYTF.

The chain employs TRBV6-5 and TRBJ2-1, with 13 bases identical to TRBD2. The CDR3 loop spans 14 amino acids. J gave up 9 bases and V 7 bases, and 6 bases lay outside the gene matches. Germline V gene sequence: CDR1 MNHEY, CDR2 SVGAGI. The CDR3 DNA is TGTGCCAGCAAAGGGACTAGCGGGAACGTTGAGCAGTTCTTC. Translation: CASKGTSGNVEQFF.

The chain recombines TRBV5-1 with TRBJ1-2; tentative D call: TRBD1 (6 bases). Deletions cut 4 bases from V and 2 bases from J, with 15 bases between. CDR1 is SGHRS, CDR2 YFSETQ, per germline. CDR3 length: 15 residues. The CDR3 region has the DNA TGCGCCAGCAGCAAGTCGGACAGCCCAAACTATGGCTACACCTTC. Encoded protein: CASSKSDSPNYGYTF.

V gene TRBV5-4 combines with J gene TRBJ2-3, with 7 bases matching TRBD1. Trimming took 2 bases from V and 1 from J; bases not matched to a gene: 4. CDR1 and CDR2 from the germline V gene are SGHNT and YYREEE (reference sequence). CDR3 length: 15 amino acids. CDR3 coding DNA: TGTGCCAGCAGCTTACGGACAGGACGCACAGATACGCAGTATTTT. This translates into CASSLRTGRTDTQYF.

This clone showed up just once. The chain is built from TRBV29-1 and TRBJ1-2; 9 nucleotides line up with TRBD1. CDR1 is SQVTM and CDR2 is ANQGSEA in the germline V gene. The CDR3 totals 13 residues. Trimming at V came to 1 base and at J to 7 bases, leaving 4 bases not matched to a gene. CDR3 in DNA: TGCAGCGTTGAAGCAACGGGACAGGGTGGCTACACCTTC. Its protein product is CSVEATGQGGYTF. Looking up the rest from reference TRBV29-1 and TRBJ1-2 gives the full variable domain: SAVISQKPSRDICQRGTSLTIQCQVDSQVTMMFWYRQQPGQSLTLIATANQGSEATYESGFVIDKFPISRPNLTFSTLTVSNMSPEDSSIYLCSVEATGQGGYTFGSGTRLTVV.

V gene TRBV4-2 combines with J gene TRBJ2-2; TRBD2 aligns across 10 bases. This CDR3 contains 18 residues. Germline-derived CDR1 and CDR2 are LGHNA and YNFKEQ. With V trimmed by 1 base and J by 4 bases, 9 bases remained unmatched. This CDR3 is CASSQGSLAGAGTGELFF. The CDR3 region has the DNA TGTGCCAGCAGCCAAGGGTCCCTAGCGGGGGCTGGCACCGGGGAGCTGTTTTTT.

V gene TRBV28 combines with J gene TRBJ2-7; 9 bases match TRBD2. With V trimmed by 10 bases and J by 1 base, 17 bases remained unmatched. Germline V CDR1 and CDR2: MDHEN, SYDVKM. This CDR3 spans 17 amino acids. The CDR3 DNA follows: TGTGCCAATATGCGGCTAGCGGGACGTGCATATTCCTACGAGCAGTACTTC. It is translated as CANMRLAGRAYSYEQYF.

The V and J genes are TRBV27 and TRBJ2-2; 10 bases fit TRBD1. The CDR3 contains 14 residues. Germline lookup yields CDR1 MNHEY and CDR2 SMNVEV (reference sequence). The junction had 9 bases not matched to a gene; V was cut back by 8 bases and J by 9 bases. The CDR3: CASQVGQGTRELFF. In DNA, the CDR3 is TGTGCCAGCCAAGTGGGACAGGGGACGAGGGAGCTGTTTTTT.

The chain couples TRBV10-1 to TRBJ2-1; 8 nucleotides agree with TRBD2. CDR1 is WNHNN, CDR2 SYGVQD, per germline (reference sequence). The CDR3 spans 15 residues. V was clipped by 4 bases and J by 7 bases; unmatched bases: 9. The CDR3 nucleotides are TGCGCCAGCAGTGTCACAGCGGGAGTAGGTAATGAGCAGTTCTTC. It is translated as CASSVTAGVGNEQFF.

V is TRBV6-5 and J is TRBJ1-6; D may be TRBD1 (5 bases). Germline loops: CDR1 MNHEY, CDR2 SVGAGI. The CDR3 sequence is 11 residues long. Trimming removed 6 bases at V and 14 bases at J, with 11 bases between. CDR3 protein: CASRSQGTLHF. The CDR3 DNA reads as TGTGCCAGCAGATCCCAGGGAACCCTCCACTTT.

This chain uses TRBV20-1 with TRBJ1-1, with TRBD1 identical over 7 bases. CDR1 is DFQATT, CDR2 SNEGSKA, per germline (reference sequence). With 5 bases clipped from V and 4 bases from J, the junction kept 10 bases outside the gene matches. The CDR3 is 14 amino acids. CDR3 residues: CSAGALTGSTEAFF. The CDR3 DNA reads TGCAGTGCTGGTGCTTTGACAGGGTCCACTGAAGCTTTCTTT.

This clone was seen just once. The chain links TRBV29-1 to TRBJ2-5, with 9 bases identical to TRBD2. Per germline, CDR1 SQVTM and CDR2 ANQGSEA. CDR3 length equals 13 residues. The ends lost 7 bases at V and 5 bases at J; junction bases unmatched: 8. This chain's CDR3 is CSAHPSGAETQYF. Written as DNA, the CDR3 is TGCAGCGCCCACCCTAGCGGGGCGGAGACCCAGTACTTC.

The chain employs TRBV9 and TRBJ2-3; D perhaps matches TRBD2 (5 bases). This CDR3 contains 16 residues. V was pared by 0 bases and J by 2 bases, with 13 bases between. The germline gives CDR1 SGDLS, CDR2 YYNGEE. This CDR3 reads CASSVGAAGPTDTQYF. DNA for the CDR3: TGTGCCAGCAGCGTAGGAGCGGCAGGCCCCACAGATACGCAGTATTTT.

This clone was counted once. The V call is TRBV27, the J call TRBJ1-1, with no clear D. The CDR3 has 13 residues. Looked up from germline, CDR1 is MNHEY and CDR2 is SMNVEV (reference sequence). The V end was cut by 3 bases, the J end by 4 bases, with 9 bases between. The CDR3 loop is CASSFKEITEAFF. DNA of the CDR3: TGTGCCAGCAGTTTTAAGGAGATCACTGAAGCTTTCTTT.

J is TRBJ2-1 and V is TRBV29-1; D gene uncertain. There are 12 residues in the CDR3. Deletions cut 7 bases from V and 0 bases from J, with 7 bases between. In germline, CDR1 is SQVTM, CDR2 ANQGSEA. CDR3 nucleotide sequence: TGCAGCGGAGGCAGCTCCTACAATGAGCAGTTCTTC. Protein: CSGGSSYNEQFF.

The V gene is TRBV7-8, the J gene TRBJ2-2; 7 positions agree with TRBD2. This CDR3 is built from 17 residues. Germline V gives CDR1 SGHVS, CDR2 FQNEAQ. Trimming took 10 bases from V and 0 from J; bases not matched to a gene: 14. DNA of the CDR3: TGTGCCACCACGAGGCGCGGGAGTCCCTCGAACACCGGGGAGCTGTTTTTT. Translation gives CATTRRGSPSNTGELFF. Supplemented by reference TRBV7-8 and TRBJ2-2, the full variable domain reads GAGVSQSPRYKVAKRGQDVALRCDPISGHVSLFWYQQALGQGPEFLTYFQNEAQLDKSGLPSDRFFAERPEGSVSTLKIQRTQQEDSAVYLCATTRRGSPSNTGELFFGEGSRLTVL.

The J gene is TRBJ2-2, the V gene TRBV7-8; 13 nucleotides agree with TRBD2. V lost 0 bases and J lost 4; bases outside the gene matches: 5. From germline, CDR1 is SGHVS and CDR2 FQNEAQ. CDR3 size: 18 residues. The CDR3 DNA sequence: TGTGCCAGCAGCTTAGCGCAACTAGCGGGAGGGTTCACCGGGGAGCTGTTTTTT. Its translation: CASSLAQLAGGFTGELFF. The full variable domain, with the rest looked up from reference TRBV7-8 and TRBJ2-2, is GAGVSQSPRYKVAKRGQDVALRCDPISGHVSLFWYQQALGQGPEFLTYFQNEAQLDKSGLPSDRFFAERPEGSVSTLKIQRTQQEDSAVYLCASSLAQLAGGFTGELFFGEGSRLTVL.

This clone occurred a few times. V gene TRBV7-6 combines with J gene TRBJ2-1; TRBD2 matches 10 bases. CDR1 and CDR2 from the germline V gene are SGHVS and FNYEAQ. The CDR3 runs to 14 residues. Losses at the gene ends were 5 bases for V and 8 bases for J; bases not matched to a gene: 6. The CDR3 reads CASSTTGTSDEQFF. The CDR3 nucleotides are TGTGCCAGCAGCACCACCGGGACTAGCGATGAGCAGTTCTTC.